This T cell receptor (beta chain) is from a study of T-cell reconstitution after alpha-beta-depleted transplantation in children. General study points: Alpha-beta T cells present about two months after transplant were reported to originate from several hundred expanded graft clones. Newly made T cells mostly supplied T-cell counts and diversity one year after transplant. The high TCRbeta diversity at day 60 in some patients came from surviving recipient T cells and thymic progenitors.

Unique molecular identifiers featured in how the TCRbeta library was prepared. TCRdb reanalysed the PCR reads using MiXCR and keeps one entry per CDR3 protein. The repertoire holds around 130,000 distinct CDR3 sequences, with about 9.5% as singletons. J lost 3 bases, V lost 1 base, and 7 bases had no gene match. CDR1 and CDR2 (germline): SGHRS, YFSETQ. The CDR3 has 15 amino acids. This clonotype was detected ten times or more. Its antigen is undetermined. This clonotype originated in a girl in the first two years of life who had a stem cell transplant for combined immunodeficiency, so the T cells may come from the graft donor. The gene calls are TRBV5-1 and TRBJ2-7, with TRBD2 identical over 7 bases. The sample was PBMCs, mostly from graft donor cells, taken 180 days after TCRalphabeta/CD19-depleted stem cell transplant. The CDR3 protein is CASSLSGVIVYEQYF. The CDR3 DNA is TGCGCCAGCAGCTTGAGCGGGGTAATTGTCTACGAGCAGTACTTC.